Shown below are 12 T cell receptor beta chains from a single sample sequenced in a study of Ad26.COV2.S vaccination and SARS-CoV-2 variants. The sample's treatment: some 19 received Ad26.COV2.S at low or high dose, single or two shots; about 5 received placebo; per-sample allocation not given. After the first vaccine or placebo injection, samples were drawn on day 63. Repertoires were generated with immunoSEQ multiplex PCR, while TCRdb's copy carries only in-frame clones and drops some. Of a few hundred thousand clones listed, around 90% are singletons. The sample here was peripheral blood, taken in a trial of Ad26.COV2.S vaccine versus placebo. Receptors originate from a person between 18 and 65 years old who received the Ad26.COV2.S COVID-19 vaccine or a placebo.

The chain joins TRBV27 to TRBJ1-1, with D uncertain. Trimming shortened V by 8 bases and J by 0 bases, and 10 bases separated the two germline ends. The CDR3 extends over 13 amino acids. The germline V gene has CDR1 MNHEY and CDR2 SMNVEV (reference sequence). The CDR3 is CASSTGMNTEAFF. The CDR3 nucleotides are TGTGCCAGCTCGACGGGCATGAACACTGAAGCTTTCTTT.

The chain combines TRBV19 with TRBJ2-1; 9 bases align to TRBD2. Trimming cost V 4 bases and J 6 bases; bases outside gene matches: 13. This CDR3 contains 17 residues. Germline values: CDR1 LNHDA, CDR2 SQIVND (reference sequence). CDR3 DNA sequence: TGTGCCAGTAGTACCGCGGCTAGCGGGACCACCTTCAATGAGCAGTTCTTC. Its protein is CASSTAASGTTFNEQFF.

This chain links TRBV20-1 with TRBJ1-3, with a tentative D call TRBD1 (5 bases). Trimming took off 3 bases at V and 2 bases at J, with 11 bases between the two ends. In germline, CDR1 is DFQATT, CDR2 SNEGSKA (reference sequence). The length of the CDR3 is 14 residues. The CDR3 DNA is TGCAGTGCTAGTTCCGGACAAGCTGGAAACACCATATATTTT. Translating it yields CSASSGQAGNTIYF.

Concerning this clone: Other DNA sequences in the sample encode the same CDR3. For the CDR3, the DNA is TGTGCCTGGAGTGTTGGTCTAGCGGAAGAGACCCAGTACTTC. It translates to CAWSVGLAEETQYF. V gene TRBV30 combines with J gene TRBJ2-5; 7 nucleotides line up with TRBD2. The CDR3 spans 14 residues. The germline CDR1 and CDR2 sequences are GTSNPN and SVGIG (reference sequence). V lost 0 bases to trimming and J lost 3 bases; unmatched junction nucleotides: 4. The full variable domain, rest sourced from reference TRBV30 and TRBJ2-5, is SQTIHQWPATLVQPVGSPLSLECTVEGTSNPNLYWYRQAAGRGLQLLFYSVGIGQISSEVPQNLSASRPQDRQFILSSKKLLLSDSGFYLCAWSVGLAEETQYFGPGTRLLVL.

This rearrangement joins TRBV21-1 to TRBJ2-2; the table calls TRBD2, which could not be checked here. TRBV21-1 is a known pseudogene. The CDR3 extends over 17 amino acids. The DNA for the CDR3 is TGTGCCAGCAGCAACATAGCGGGAGCGGGTAACACCGGGGAGCTGTTTTTT. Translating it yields CASSNIAGAGNTGELFF.

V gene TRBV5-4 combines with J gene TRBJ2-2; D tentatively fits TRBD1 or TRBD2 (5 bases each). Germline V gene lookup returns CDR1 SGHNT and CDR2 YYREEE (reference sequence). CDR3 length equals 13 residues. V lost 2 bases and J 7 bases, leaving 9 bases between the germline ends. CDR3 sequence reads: CASSFWGIGELFF. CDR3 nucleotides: TGTGCCAGCAGCTTTTGGGGGATCGGGGAGCTGTTTTTT.

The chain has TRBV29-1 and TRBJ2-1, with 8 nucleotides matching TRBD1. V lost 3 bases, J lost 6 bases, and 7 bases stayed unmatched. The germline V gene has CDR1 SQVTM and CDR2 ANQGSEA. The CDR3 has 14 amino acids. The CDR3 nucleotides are TGCAGCGTTGACCCGGGACAGGCCGGCAATGAGCAGTTCTTC. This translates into CSVDPGQAGNEQFF.

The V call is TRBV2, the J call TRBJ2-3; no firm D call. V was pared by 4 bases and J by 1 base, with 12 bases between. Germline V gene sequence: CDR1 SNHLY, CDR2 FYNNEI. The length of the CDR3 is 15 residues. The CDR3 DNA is TGTGCCAGCAGTGGTGCCGGCGGAGGCACAGATACGCAGTATTTT. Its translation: CASSGAGGGTDTQYF.

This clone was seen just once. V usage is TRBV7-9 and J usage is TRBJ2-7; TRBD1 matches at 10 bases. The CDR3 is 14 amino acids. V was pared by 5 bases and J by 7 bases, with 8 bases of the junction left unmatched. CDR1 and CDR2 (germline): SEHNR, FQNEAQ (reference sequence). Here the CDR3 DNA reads TGTGCCAGCAGCCTCGGACAGGGGGTGTGGGAGCAGTACTTC. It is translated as CASSLGQGVWEQYF.

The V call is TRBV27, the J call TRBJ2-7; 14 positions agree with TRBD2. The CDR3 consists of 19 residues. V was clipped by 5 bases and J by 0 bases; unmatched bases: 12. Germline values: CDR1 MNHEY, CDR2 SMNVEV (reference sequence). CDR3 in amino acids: CASSIRTSGRPSRSYEQYF. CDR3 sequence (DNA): TGTGCCAGCAGTATCCGGACTAGCGGGAGGCCATCTCGCTCCTACGAGCAGTACTTC.

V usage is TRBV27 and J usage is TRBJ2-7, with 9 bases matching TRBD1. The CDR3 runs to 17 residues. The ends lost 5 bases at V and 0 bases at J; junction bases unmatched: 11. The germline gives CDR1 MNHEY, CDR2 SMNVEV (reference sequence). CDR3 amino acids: CASSLHPGQGSSYEQYF. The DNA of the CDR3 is TGTGCCAGCAGTCTACACCCGGGACAGGGTAGCTCCTACGAGCAGTACTTC.

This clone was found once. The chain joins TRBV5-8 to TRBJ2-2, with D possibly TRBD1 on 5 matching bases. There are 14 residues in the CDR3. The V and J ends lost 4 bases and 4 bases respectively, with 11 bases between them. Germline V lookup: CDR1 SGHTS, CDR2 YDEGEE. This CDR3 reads CASSLLQGTGELFF. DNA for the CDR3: TGTGCCAGCAGCCTTCTCCAGGGCACCGGGGAGCTGTTTTTT.